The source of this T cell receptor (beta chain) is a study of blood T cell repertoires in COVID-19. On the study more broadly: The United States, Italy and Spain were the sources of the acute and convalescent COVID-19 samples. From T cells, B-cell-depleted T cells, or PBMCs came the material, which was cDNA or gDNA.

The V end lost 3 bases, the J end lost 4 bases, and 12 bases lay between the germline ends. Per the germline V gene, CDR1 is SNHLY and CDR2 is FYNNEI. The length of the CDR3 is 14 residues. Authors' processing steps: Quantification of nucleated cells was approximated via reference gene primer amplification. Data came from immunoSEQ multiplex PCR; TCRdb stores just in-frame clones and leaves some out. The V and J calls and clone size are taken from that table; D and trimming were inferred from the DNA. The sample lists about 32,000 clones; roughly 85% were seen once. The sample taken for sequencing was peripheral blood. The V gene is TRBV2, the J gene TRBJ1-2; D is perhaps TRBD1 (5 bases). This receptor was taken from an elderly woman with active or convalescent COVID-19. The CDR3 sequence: CASSDRGTGYGYTF. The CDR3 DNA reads TGTGCCAGCAGTGATCGGGGGACTGGCTATGGCTACACCTTC. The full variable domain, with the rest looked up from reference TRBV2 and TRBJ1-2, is EPEVTQTPSHQVTQMGQEVILRCVPISNHLYFYWYRQILGQKVEFLVSFYNNEISEKSEIFDDQFSVERPDGSNFTLKIRSTKLEDSAMYFCASSDRGTGYGYTFGSGTRLTVV.